A selection of T cell receptor beta chains follows, all from one sample in a study of identical twins. TCRdb called the 5' RACE reads again in MiXCR, with one record for every CDR3 protein. This repertoire shows 420,000 or so distinct CDR3 sequences, around a sixth found once; its top ten account for around 10%. Sequencing was performed on naive T cells sorted from blood. These receptors all come from a man aged 50 to 60 in good health. Each CDR3 is given with its conserved first and last residue.

len,v_gene,CDR3aa
14,TRBV29-1,CSVGSGSLSNEQFF
16,TRBV5-1,CASSLMRLAGNNEQFF
14,TRBV15,CATSRDPGGTEAFF
15,TRBV6-5,CASSYVGSVYNEQFF
14,TRBV20-1,CSARASGHNNEQFF
14,TRBV19,CASSIQTSGNIQYF
15,TRBV5-1,CASSLEGARLKEQYF
15,TRBV11-2,CASSLAPGRNNEQFF
14,TRBV24-1,CATSDPYSNQPQHF
14,TRBV10-3,CAISEQGLRQPQHF
16,TRBV20-1,CSATDRSPRVYNEQFF
18,TRBV7-6,CASSLETSRTRTSNEQFF
16,TRBV5-5,CASSLNRQSSYNEQFF
13,TRBV7-6,CASTLQGGDEQYF
12,TRBV5-1,CASNGIGVEQYF
15,TRBV6-5,CASSYQHGPYGELFF
13,TRBV5-1,CASSLAENTEAFF
13,TRBV29-1,CSVDRTSGNEQFF
13,TRBV6-1,CASSVRQDNEQFF
14,TRBV27,CASRISGRHYEQFF
14,TRBV2,CASSEYGGRETQYF
15,TRBV14,CASSPGLGGADEQYF
14,TRBV12-3/TRBV12-4,CASSLVGVMSIQYF
15,TRBV6-1,CASSQGLAGVREQFF
16,TRBV6-5,CASSFAGPGNGDEQYF
13,TRBV20-1,CSAPSGSSYEQYF
14,TRBV20-1,CSARGLAVRNEQFF
12,TRBV5-1,CASRGAGGEQFF
16,TRBV20-1,CSARSADNANTGELFF
14,TRBV20-1,CSARGPTRAYEQYF
16,TRBV15,CATSRFGTSGTDTQYF
15,TRBV20-1,CSAERQGAYTGELFF
13,TRBV20-1,CSAGVAGGREQFF
15,TRBV9,CASSPRQGSPETQYF
17,TRBV10-3,CAISTTEGGGQPYEQYF
17,TRBV12-3/TRBV12-4,CASSLVASRSGANVLTF
15,TRBV6-2/TRBV6-3,CASSGTSGVDNEQFF
14,TRBV29-1,CSVPNGAYGYGYTF
16,TRBV4-2,CASSQAQYRDNPEAFF
13,TRBV5-1,CASNDGPQGIQYF
15,TRBV7-9,CASRPGTGYPGELFF
17,TRBV7-3,CASSLTTTSGTTNEQFF
15,TRBV6-4,CASSPEGFSYNEQFF
17,TRBV11-2,CASRVLAGIYSYNEQFF
13,TRBV6-2/TRBV6-3,CASTYLGGPEQFF
14,TRBV5-1,CASSLGGLNTEAFF